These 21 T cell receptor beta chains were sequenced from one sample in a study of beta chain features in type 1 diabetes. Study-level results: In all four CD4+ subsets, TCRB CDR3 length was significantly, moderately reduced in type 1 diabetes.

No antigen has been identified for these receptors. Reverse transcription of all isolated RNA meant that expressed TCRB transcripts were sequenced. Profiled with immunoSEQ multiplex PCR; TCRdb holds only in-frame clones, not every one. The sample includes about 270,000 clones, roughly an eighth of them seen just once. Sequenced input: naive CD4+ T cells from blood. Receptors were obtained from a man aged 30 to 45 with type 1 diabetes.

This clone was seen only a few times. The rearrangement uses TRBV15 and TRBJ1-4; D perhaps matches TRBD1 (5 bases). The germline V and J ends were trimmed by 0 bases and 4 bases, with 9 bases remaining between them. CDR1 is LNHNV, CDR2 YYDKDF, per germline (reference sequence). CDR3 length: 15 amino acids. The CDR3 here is CATSRDPRGNEKLFF. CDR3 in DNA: TGTGCCACCAGCAGAGATCCAAGGGGTAATGAAAAACTGTTTTTT.

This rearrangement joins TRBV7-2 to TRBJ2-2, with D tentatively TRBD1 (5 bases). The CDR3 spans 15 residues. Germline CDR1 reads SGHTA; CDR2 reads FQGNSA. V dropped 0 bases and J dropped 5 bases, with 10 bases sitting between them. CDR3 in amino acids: CASSLAQGRTGELFF. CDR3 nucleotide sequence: TGTGCCAGCAGCTTAGCGCAGGGAAGAACCGGGGAGCTGTTTTTT.

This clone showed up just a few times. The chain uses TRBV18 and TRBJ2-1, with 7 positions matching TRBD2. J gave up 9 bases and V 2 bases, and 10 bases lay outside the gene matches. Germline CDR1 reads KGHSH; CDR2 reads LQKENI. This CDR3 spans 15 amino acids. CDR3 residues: CASSPGTTVRTEQFF. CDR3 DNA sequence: TGTGCCAGCTCACCAGGGACTACCGTCCGAACTGAGCAGTTCTTC. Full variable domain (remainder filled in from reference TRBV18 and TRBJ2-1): NAGVMQNPRHLVRRRGQEARLRCSPMKGHSHVYWYRQLPEEGLKFMVYLQKENIIDESGMPKERFSAEFPKEGPSILRIQQVVRGDSAAYFCASSPGTTVRTEQFFGPGTRLTVL.

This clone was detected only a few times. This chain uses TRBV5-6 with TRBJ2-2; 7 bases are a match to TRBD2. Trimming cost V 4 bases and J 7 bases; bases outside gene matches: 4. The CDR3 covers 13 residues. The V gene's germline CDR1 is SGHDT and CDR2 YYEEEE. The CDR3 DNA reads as TGTGCCAGCAGCCGGGAGGAAGGCGGGGAGCTGTTTTTT. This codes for CASSREEGGELFF.

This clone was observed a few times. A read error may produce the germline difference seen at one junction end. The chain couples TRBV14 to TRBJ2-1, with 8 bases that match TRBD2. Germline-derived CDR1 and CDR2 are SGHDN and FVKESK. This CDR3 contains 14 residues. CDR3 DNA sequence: TGTGCCAGCAGCCAAGATCCGGGCGGGAGGCCGCCCCTCTTC. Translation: CASSQDPGGRPPLF.

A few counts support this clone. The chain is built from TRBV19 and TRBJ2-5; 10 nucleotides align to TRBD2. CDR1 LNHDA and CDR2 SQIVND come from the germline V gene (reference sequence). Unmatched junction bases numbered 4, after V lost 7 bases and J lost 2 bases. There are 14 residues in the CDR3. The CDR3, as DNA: TGTGCCAGTAAAGGACTAGCGGCTCAAGAGACCCAGTACTTC. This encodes CASKGLAAQETQYF.

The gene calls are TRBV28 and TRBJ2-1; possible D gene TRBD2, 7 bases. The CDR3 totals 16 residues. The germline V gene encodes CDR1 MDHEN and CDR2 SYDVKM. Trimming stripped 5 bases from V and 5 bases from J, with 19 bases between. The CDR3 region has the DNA TGTGCCAGCAGTCCTTGGGGGGGGCCTCGGGACAATGAGCAGTTCTTC. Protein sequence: CASSPWGGPRDNEQFF.

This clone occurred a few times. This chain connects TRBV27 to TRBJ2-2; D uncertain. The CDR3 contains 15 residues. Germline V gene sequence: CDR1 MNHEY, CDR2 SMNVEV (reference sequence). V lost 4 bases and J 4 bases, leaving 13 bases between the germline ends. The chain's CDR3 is CASSSHEAATGELFF. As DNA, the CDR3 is TGTGCCAGCAGTTCCCATGAGGCTGCCACCGGGGAGCTGTTTTTT.

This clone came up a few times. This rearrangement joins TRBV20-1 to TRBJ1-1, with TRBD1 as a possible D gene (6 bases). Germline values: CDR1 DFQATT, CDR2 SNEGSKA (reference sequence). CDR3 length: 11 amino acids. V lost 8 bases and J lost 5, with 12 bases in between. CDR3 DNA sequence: TGCAGTACGACCCAGGGGACTGAAGCTTTCTTT. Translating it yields CSTTQGTEAFF.

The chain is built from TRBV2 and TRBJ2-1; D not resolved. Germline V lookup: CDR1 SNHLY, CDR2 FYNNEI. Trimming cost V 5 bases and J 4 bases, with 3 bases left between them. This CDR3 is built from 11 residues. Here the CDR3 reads CASSHYNEQFF. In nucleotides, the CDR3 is TGTGCCAGCAGTCATTACAATGAGCAGTTCTTC.

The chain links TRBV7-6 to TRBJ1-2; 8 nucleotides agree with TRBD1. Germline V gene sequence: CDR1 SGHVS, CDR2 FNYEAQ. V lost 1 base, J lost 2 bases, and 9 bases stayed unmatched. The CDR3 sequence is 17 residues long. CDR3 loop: CASSLVGTGDGNYGYTF. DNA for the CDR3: TGTGCCAGCAGCTTAGTAGGGACAGGAGACGGGAACTATGGCTACACCTTC. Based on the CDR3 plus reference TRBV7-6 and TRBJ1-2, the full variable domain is GAGVSQSPRYKVTKRGQDVALRCDPISGHVSLYWYRQALGQGPEFLTYFNYEAQQDKSGLPNDRFSAERPEGSISTLTIQRTEQRDSAMYRCASSLVGTGDGNYGYTFGSGTRLTVV.

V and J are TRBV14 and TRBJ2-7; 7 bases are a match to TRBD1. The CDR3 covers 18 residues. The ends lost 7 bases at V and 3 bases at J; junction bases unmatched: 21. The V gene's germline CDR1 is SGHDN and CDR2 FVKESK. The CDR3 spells CASILGGQSWEKSYEQYF. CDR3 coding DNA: TGTGCCAGCATCTTAGGGGGACAGTCCTGGGAGAAGAGCTACGAGCAGTACTTC.

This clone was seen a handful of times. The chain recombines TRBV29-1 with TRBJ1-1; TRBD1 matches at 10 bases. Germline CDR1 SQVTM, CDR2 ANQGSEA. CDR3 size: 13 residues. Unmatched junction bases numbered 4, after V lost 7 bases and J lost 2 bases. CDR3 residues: CSADRGPNTEAFF. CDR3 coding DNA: TGCAGCGCCGACAGGGGGCCAAACACTGAAGCTTTCTTT.

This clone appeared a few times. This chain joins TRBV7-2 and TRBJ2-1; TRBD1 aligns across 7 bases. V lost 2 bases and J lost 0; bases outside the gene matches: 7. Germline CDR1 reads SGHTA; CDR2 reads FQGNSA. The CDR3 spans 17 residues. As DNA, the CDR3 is TGTGCCAGCAGCTTAAGGGCAGGGGGAAACTCCTACAATGAGCAGTTCTTC. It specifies CASSLRAGGNSYNEQFF.

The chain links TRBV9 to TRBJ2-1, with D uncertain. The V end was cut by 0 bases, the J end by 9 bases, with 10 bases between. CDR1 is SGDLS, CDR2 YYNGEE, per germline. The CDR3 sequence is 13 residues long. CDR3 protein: CASSVVPSIEQFF. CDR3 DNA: TGTGCCAGCAGCGTAGTTCCGAGCATTGAGCAGTTCTTC.

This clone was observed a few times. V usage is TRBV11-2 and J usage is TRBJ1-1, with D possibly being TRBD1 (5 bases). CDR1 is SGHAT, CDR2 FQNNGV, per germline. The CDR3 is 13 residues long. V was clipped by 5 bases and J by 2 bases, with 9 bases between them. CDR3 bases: TGTGCCAGCAGCACACAGGAAAACACTGAAGCTTTCTTT. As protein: CASSTQENTEAFF. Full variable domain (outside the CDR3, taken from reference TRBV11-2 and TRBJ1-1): EAGVAQSPRYKIIEKRQSVAFWCNPISGHATLYWYQQILGQGPKLLIQFQNNGVVDDSQLPKDRFSAERLKGVDSTLKIQPAKLEDSAVYLCASSTQENTEAFFGQGTRLTVV.

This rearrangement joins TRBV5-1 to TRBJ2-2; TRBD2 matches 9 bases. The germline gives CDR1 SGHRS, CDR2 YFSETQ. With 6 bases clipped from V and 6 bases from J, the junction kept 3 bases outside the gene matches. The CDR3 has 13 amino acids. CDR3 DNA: TGCGCCAGCAAGCTAGCGGGACCCGGGGAGCTGTTTTTT. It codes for CASKLAGPGELFF.

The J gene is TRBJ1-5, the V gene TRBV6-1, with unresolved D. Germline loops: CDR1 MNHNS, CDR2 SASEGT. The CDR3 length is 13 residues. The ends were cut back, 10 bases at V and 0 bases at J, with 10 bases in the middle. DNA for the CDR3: TGTGCCACTCGGGTCGATAGCAATCAGCCCCAGCATTTT. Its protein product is CATRVDSNQPQHF.

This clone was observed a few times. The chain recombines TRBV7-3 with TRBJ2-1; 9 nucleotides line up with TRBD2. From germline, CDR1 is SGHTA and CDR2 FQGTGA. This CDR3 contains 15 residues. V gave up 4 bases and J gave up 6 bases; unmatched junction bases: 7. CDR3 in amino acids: CASSSGSGSFNEQFF. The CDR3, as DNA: TGTGCCAGCAGCTCGGGTAGCGGGAGTTTCAATGAGCAGTTCTTC.

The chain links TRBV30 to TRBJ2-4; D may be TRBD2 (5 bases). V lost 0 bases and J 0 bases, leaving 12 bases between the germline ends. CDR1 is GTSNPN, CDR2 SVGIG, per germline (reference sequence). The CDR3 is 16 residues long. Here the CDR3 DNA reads TGTGCCTGGAGTGTAACGGGGTCGGGAGCCAAAAACATTCAGTACTTC. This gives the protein CAWSVTGSGAKNIQYF.

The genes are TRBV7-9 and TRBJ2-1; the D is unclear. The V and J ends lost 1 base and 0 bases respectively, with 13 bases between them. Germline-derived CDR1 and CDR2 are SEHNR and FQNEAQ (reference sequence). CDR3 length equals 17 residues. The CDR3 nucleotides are TGTGCCAGCAGCTTAGTAGATTGGCGGAGCTCCTACAATGAGCAGTTCTTC. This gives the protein CASSLVDWRSSYNEQFF.